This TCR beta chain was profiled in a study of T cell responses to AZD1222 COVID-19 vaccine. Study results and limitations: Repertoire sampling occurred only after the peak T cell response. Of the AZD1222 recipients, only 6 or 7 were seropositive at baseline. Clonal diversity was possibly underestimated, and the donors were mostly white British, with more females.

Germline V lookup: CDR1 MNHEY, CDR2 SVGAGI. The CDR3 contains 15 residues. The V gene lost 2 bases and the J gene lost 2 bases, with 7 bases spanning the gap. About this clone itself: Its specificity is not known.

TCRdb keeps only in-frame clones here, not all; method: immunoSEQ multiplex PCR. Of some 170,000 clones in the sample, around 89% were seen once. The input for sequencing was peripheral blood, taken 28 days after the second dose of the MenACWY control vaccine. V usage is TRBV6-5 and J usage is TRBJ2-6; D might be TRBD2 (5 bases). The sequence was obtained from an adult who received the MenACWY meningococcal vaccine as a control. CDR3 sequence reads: CASSYMRAGANVLTF. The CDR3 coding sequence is TGTGCCAGCAGTTACATGCGGGCTGGGGCCAACGTCCTGACTTTC.